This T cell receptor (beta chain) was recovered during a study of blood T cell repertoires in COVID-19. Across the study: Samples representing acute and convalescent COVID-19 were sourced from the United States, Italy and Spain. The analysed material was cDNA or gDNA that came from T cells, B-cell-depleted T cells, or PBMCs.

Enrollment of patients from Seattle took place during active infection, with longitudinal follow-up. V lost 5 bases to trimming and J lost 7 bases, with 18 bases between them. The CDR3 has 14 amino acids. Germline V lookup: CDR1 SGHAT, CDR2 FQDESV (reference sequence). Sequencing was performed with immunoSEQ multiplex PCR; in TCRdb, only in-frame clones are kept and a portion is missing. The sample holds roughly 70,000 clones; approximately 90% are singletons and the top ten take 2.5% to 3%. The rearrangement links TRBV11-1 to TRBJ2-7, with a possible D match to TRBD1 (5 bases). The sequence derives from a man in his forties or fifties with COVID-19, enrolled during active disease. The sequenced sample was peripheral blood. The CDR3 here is CASSPEFRGTEQYF. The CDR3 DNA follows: TGTGCCAGCAGCCCGGAATTTAGGGGTACAGAGCAGTACTTC.